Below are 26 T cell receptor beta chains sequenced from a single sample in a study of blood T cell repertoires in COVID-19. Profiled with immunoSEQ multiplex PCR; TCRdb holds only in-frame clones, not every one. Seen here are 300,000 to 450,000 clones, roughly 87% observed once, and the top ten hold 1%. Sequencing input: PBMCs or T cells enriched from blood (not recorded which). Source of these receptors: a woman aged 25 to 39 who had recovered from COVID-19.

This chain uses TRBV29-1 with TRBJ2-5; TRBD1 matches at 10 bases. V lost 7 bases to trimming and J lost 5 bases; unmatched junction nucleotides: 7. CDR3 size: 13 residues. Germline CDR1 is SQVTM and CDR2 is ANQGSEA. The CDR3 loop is CSGRDRGLETQYF. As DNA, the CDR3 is TGCAGCGGCCGGGACAGGGGCTTGGAGACCCAGTACTTC.

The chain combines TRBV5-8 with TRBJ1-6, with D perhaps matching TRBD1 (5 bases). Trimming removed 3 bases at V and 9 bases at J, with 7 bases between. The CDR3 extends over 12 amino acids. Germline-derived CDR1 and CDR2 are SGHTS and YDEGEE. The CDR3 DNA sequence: TGTGCCAGCAGCTCCAGGGTTTCACCCCTCCACTTT. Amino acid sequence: CASSSRVSPLHF. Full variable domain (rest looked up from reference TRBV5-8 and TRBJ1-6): EAGVTQSPTHLIKTRGQQATLRCSPISGHTSVYWYQQALGLGLQFLLWYDEGEERNRGNFPPRFSGRQFPNYSSELNVNALELEDSALYLCASSSRVSPLHFGNGTRLTVT.

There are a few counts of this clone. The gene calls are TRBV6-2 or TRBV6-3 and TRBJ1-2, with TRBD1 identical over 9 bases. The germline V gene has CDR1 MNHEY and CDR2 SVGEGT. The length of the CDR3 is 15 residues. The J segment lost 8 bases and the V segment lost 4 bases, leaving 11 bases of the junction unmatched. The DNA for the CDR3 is TGTGCCAGCAGTTCCCCGAACAGGGGGCTCGGAGGCTACACCTTC. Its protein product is CASSSPNRGLGGYTF.

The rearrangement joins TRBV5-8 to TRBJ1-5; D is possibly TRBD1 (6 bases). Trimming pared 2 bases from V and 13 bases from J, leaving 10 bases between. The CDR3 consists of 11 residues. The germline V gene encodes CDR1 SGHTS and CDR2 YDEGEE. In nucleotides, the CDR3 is TGTGCCAGCAGCTTTGACAGGTCTCAGCATTTT. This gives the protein CASSFDRSQHF.

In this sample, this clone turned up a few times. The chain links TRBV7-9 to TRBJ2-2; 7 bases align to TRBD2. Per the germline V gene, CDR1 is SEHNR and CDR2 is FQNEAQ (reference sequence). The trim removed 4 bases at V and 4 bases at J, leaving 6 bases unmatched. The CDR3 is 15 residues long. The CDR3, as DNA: TGTGCCAGCAGCTCTCCATGGGGGGGCACCGGGGAGCTGTTTTTT. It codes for CASSSPWGGTGELFF. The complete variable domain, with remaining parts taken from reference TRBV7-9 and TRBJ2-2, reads DTGVSQNPRHKITKRGQNVTFRCDPISEHNRLYWYRQTLGQGPEFLTYFQNEAQLEKSRLLSDRFSAERPKGSFSTLEIQRTEQGDSAMYLCASSSPWGGTGELFFGEGSRLTVL.

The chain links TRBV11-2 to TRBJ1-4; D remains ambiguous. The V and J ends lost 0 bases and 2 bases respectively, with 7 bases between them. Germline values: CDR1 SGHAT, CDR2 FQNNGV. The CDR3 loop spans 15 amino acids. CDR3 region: CASSLDRSTNEKLFF. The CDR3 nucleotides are TGTGCCAGCAGCTTAGACAGGTCGACTAATGAAAAACTGTTTTTT.

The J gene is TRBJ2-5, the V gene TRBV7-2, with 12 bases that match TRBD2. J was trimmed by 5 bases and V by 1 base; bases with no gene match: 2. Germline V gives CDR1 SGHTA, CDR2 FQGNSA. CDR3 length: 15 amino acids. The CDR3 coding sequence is TGTGCCAGCAGCTTAGTAACTAGCGGGGGGGAGACCCAGTACTTC. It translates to CASSLVTSGGETQYF.

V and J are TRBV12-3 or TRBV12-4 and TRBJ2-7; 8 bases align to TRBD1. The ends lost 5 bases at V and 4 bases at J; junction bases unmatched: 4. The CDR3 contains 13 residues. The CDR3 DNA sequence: TGTGCCAGCAGTGCAAGGACAGGGTACGAGCAGTACTTC. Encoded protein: CASSARTGYEQYF.

In DNA, the CDR3 is TGCGCCAGCAGCTCGGGACAGACCTACGAGCAGTACTTC. Protein: CASSSGQTYEQYF. The rearrangement uses TRBV5-1 and TRBJ2-7; 7 bases fit TRBD1. Trimming cost V 3 bases and J 2 bases; bases outside gene matches: 2. CDR1 and CDR2 (germline): SGHRS, YFSETQ. The CDR3 loop spans 13 amino acids.

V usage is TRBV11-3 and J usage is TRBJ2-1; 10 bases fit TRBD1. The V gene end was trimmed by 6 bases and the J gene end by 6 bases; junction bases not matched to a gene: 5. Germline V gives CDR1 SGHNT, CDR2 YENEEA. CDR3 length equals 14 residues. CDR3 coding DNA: TGTGCCAGCAGTACGGGACAGGGGACCAATGAGCAGTTCTTC. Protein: CASSTGQGTNEQFF.

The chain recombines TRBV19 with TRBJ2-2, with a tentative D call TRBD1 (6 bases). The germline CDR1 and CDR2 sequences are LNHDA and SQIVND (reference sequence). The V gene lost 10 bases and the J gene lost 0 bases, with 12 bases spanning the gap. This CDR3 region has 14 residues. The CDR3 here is CATAGTTNTGELFF. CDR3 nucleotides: TGTGCCACCGCCGGGACAACGAACACCGGGGAGCTGTTTTTT.

The CDR3, as DNA: TGTGCCAGCAGCCGATTTGGGGGAGGCGAGCAGTACTTC. Translating it yields CASSRFGGGEQYF. The rearrangement links TRBV11-3 to TRBJ2-7, with a tentative D call TRBD2 (6 bases). CDR1 SGHNT and CDR2 YENEEA come from the germline V gene. The CDR3 is 13 amino acids. V lost 5 bases and J 6 bases, leaving 14 bases between the germline ends.

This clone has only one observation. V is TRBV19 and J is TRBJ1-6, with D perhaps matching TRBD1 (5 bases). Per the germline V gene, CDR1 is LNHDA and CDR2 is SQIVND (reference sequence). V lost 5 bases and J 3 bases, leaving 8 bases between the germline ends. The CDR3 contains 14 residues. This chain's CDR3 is CASSPDIYNSPLHF. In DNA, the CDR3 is TGTGCCAGTAGTCCGGACATCTATAATTCACCCCTCCACTTT.

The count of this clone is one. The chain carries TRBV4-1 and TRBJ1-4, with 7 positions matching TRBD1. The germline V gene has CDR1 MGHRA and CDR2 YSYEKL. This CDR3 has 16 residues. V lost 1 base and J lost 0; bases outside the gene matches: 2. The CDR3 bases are TGCGCCAGCAGCCAAGGGACAGGACCAACTAATGAAAAACTGTTTTTT. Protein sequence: CASSQGTGPTNEKLFF.

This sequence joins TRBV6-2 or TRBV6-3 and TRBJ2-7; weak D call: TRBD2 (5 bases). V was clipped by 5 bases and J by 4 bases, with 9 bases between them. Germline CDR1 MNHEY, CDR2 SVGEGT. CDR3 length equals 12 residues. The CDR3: CASSNSGYEQYF. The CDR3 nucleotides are TGTGCCAGCAGTAACAGCGGTTACGAGCAGTACTTC.

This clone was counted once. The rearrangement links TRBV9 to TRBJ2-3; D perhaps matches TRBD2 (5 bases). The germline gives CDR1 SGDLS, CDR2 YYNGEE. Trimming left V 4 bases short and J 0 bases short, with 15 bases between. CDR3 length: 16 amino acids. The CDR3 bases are TGTGCCAGCAGCACCTCTGGGCTAGCCAGCACAGATACGCAGTATTTT. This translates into CASSTSGLASTDTQYF.

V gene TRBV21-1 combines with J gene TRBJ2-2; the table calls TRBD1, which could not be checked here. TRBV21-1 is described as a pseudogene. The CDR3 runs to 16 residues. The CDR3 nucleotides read TGTGCCAGCAGCAAAGCTCGCTCCCTAGGGGCCGGGGAGCTGTTTTTT. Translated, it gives CASSKARSLGAGELFF.

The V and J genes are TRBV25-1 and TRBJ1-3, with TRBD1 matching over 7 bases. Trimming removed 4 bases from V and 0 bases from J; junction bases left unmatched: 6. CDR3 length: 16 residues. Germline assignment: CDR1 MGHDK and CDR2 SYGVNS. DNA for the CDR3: TGTGCCAGCAGTGCCAACCGGGACAGCTCTGGAAACACCATATATTTT. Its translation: CASSANRDSSGNTIYF.

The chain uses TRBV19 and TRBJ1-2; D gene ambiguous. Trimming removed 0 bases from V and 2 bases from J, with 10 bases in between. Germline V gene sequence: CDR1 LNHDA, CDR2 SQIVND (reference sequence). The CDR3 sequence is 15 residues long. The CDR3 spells CASSIEEGMNYGYTF. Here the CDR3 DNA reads TGTGCCAGTAGTATAGAGGAGGGAATGAACTATGGCTACACCTTC.

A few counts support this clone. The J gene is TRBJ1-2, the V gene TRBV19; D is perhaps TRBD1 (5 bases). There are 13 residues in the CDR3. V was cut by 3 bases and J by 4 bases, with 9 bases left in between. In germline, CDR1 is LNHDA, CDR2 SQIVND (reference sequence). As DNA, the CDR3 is TGTGCCAGTAGTATGCGGGGGTTCTATGGCTACACCTTC. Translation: CASSMRGFYGYTF. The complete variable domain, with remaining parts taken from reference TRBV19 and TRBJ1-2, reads DGGITQSPKYLFRKEGQNVTLSCEQNLNHDAMYWYRQDPGQGLRLIYYSQIVNDFQKGDIAEGYSVSREKKESFPLTVTSAQKNPTAFYLCASSMRGFYGYTFGSGTRLTVV.

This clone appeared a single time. CDR3 in amino acids: CASSLGLGQGLNTGELFF. The CDR3 DNA reads TGCGCCAGCAGCTTGGGGTTGGGACAGGGACTGAACACCGGGGAGCTGTTTTTT. This sequence joins TRBV5-1 and TRBJ2-2; TRBD1 matches 9 bases. CDR1 is SGHRS and CDR2 is YFSETQ in the germline V gene. CDR3 size: 18 residues. With 0 bases clipped from V and 1 base from J, the junction kept 7 bases outside the gene matches.

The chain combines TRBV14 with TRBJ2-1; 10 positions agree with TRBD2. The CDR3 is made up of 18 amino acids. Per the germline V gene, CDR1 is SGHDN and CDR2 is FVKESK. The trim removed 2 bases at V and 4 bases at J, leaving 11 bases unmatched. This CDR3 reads CASSQSWLAGALYNEQFF. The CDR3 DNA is TGTGCCAGCAGCCAAAGTTGGCTAGCGGGGGCCTTGTACAATGAGCAGTTCTTC.

CDR3 DNA: TGTGCCAGCACGGGACAGGCCCTATTAGGCTACACCTTC. Amino acids: CASTGQALLGYTF. V is TRBV5-4 and J is TRBJ1-2, with 8 nucleotides matching TRBD1. The CDR3 contains 13 residues. Germline V lookup: CDR1 SGHNT, CDR2 YYREEE (reference sequence). Trimming at V came to 6 bases and at J to 8 bases, leaving 9 bases not matched to a gene. The full variable domain, its missing parts supplied by reference TRBV5-4 and TRBJ1-2, is ETGVTQSPTHLIKTRGQQVTLRCSSQSGHNTVSWYQQALGQGPQFIFQYYREEENGRGNFPPRFSGLQFPNYSSELNVNALELDDSALYLCASTGQALLGYTFGSGTRLTVV.

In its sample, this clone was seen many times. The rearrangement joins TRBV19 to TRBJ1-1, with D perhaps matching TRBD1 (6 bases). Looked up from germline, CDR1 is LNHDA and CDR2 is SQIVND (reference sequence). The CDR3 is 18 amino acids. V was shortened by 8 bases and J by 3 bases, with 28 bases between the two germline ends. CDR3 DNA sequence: TGTGCCAGTCTGACGACCCGCCCCGCAGGGGATAGCGACACTGAAGCTTTCTTT. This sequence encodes CASLTTRPAGDSDTEAFF.

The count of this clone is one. DNA of the CDR3: TGCGCCAGCAGCAGGGACAGGGCTGACGGCTACACCTTC. Translating it yields CASSRDRADGYTF. The V call is TRBV5-1, the J call TRBJ1-2, with 9 nucleotides matching TRBD1. The CDR3 covers 13 residues. The V segment lost 4 bases and the J segment 8 bases; nucleotides outside the gene matches: 6. The germline CDR1 and CDR2 sequences are SGHRS and YFSETQ.

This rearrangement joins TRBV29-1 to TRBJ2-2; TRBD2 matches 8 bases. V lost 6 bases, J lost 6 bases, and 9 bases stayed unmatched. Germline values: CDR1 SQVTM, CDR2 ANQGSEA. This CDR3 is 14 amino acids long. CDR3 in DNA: TGCAGCGTGGGAGGGACTAGGGTTTCCGGGGAGCTGTTTTTT. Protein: CSVGGTRVSGELFF.